A selection of T cell receptor beta chains follows, all from one sample in a study of T cell responses to AZD1222 COVID-19 vaccine. Measured with immunoSEQ multiplex PCR; TCRdb has only the in-frame clones, and not every one. The repertoire holds fewer than 70,000 clones, with approximately 92% as singletons. This sample comprised peripheral blood, obtained 28 days after the second AZD1222 dose. The source of these receptors is an adult who received the AZD1222 COVID-19 vaccine. The CDR3 runs from the conserved cysteine through the conserved F or W. The order of the fields is D gene, clone size, V gene, J gene, CDR3 DNA, CDR3 protein. The D gene is left open where the match is weak. Only some rows state a clone size, as once, few, many or a class for expanded clones.

>-|-|TRBV19|TRBJ1-1
TGTGCCAGTAGTACCCAGTCGGCAGATAACACTGAAGCTTTCTTT
CASSTQSADNTEAFF
>-|-|TRBV28|TRBJ1-2
TGTGCCAGCAGTTTAGGTGGGGGAAACTATGGCTACACCTTC
CASSLGGGNYGYTF
>-|-|TRBV11-2|TRBJ1-5
TGTGCCAGCAGCTTAGTTGGGGGTGACAGCCTTTATAGCAATCAGCCCCAGCATTTT
CASSLVGGDSLYSNQPQHF
>-|few|TRBV20-1|TRBJ1-5
TGCAGTGCTAGTCCGGAAACGGGACAGCCCCAGCATTTT
CSASPETGQPQHF
>TRBD1|-|TRBV7-2|TRBJ2-2
TGTGCCAGCAGACCCGGGACAGGGAACACCGGGGAGCTGTTTTTT
CASRPGTGNTGELFF
>TRBD1|-|TRBV10-3|TRBJ2-6
TGTGCCACTATAGCCGGGGGACAGGGGGCATTTGGGGCCAACGTCCTGACTTTC
CATIAGGQGAFGANVLTF
>TRBD1|-|TRBV28|TRBJ1-4
TGTGCCAGCAGTTCCCCCTTGGGGGGACAGGGGAATGAAAAACTGTTTTTT
CASSSPLGGQGNEKLFF
>-|-|TRBV5-1|TRBJ1-2
TGCGCCAGCAGCTTGGCGGGGCAGGGAGGCTATGGCTACACCTTC
CASSLAGQGGYGYTF
>-|-|TRBV19|TRBJ2-3
TGTGCCAGTAGTGTAGCTGCGTCAGATACGCAGTATTTT
CASSVAASDTQYF
>-|-|TRBV9|TRBJ2-3
TGTGCCAGCAGCGTAGCGGTCACAGATACGCAGTATTTT
CASSVAVTDTQYF
>-|-|TRBV25-1|TRBJ1-4
TGTGCCAGCAGTGAATTTTCCCCAACTAATGAAAAACTGTTTTTT
CASSEFSPTNEKLFF
>-|-|TRBV5-1|TRBJ1-5
TGCGCCAGCAGCCCGGATAGCAATCAGCCCCAGCATTTT
CASSPDSNQPQHF
>TRBD1|-|TRBV5-1|TRBJ2-7
TGCGCCAGCAGCTTGGCCCCGGGACAGTCTTACGAGCAGTACTTC
CASSLAPGQSYEQYF
>-|-|TRBV6-5|TRBJ1-4
TGTGCCAGTGCGTTGAGCCCCACTAATGAAAAACTGTTTTTT
CASALSPTNEKLFF
>TRBD1|-|TRBV30|TRBJ1-1
TGTGCCTGGAGTGCCCGGCAGGGGGCGGGGAACACTGAAGCTTTCTTT
CAWSARQGAGNTEAFF
>TRBD1|-|TRBV6-6|TRBJ1-3
TGTGCCAGCAGTCCCCGGACAGGGAAGGTATATGGAAACACCATATATTTT
CASSPRTGKVYGNTIYF
>TRBD1|once|TRBV6-2/TRBV6-3|TRBJ2-2
TGTGCCAGCAGTTACTCGGCAGGGGGGAACACCGGGGAGCTGTTTTTT
CASSYSAGGNTGELFF
>-|-|TRBV4-1|TRBJ1-1
TGCGCCAGCAGCCAGGGTTTCATGAACACTGAAGCTTTCTTT
CASSQGFMNTEAFF
>TRBD1|-|TRBV6-6|TRBJ1-5
TGTGCCAGCAGTGGTGGACAGGGCCTTAGCAATCAGCCCCAGCATTTT
CASSGGQGLSNQPQHF
>-|-|TRBV7-3|TRBJ2-7
TGTGCCAGCAGCTTAGAGCAGGGGTACGAGCAGTACTTC
CASSLEQGYEQYF
>TRBD1|-|TRBV19|TRBJ1-1
TGTGCCAGTAGTCAGGGGGGGCACACTGAAGCTTTCTTT
CASSQGGHTEAFF
>-|once|TRBV6-6|TRBJ2-2
TGTGCCAGCAGTTACTCGGGTACAGGGCCCGGGGAGCTGTTTTTT
CASSYSGTGPGELFF
>-|once|TRBV12-3/TRBV12-4|TRBJ1-5
TGTGCCAGCAGTTACAGTGATCAGCCCCAGCATTTT
CASSYSDQPQHF
>TRBD1|-|TRBV4-1|TRBJ2-7
TGCGCCAGCAGCGTACTGAGACAGGGCCCCTACGAGCAGTACTTC
CASSVLRQGPYEQYF
>-|few|TRBV7-2|TRBJ1-2
TGTGCCAGCAGCCCCTCCCAGGTTTCTAACTATGGCTACACCTTC
CASSPSQVSNYGYTF
>-|-|TRBV28|TRBJ1-1
TGTGCCAGCAGTTTATTTGGGGGACGCACTGAAGCTTTCTTT
CASSLFGGRTEAFF
>-|-|TRBV12-3/TRBV12-4|TRBJ1-2
TGTGCCAGCAGTTCCCCCCTTTCGGGCTACACCTTC
CASSSPLSGYTF
>-|-|TRBV28|TRBJ1-4
TGTGCCAGCAGTTTGGGGGGGGCGAATGAAAAACTGTTTTTT
CASSLGGANEKLFF
>-|once|TRBV15|TRBJ1-2
TGTGCCACCAGCAGAGTGGCCAGGACGGATATAGGAGGCTACACCTTC
CATSRVARTDIGGYTF
>TRBD1|-|TRBV10-2|TRBJ2-7
TGCGCCAGCAGAGTCGGGACAGGGCCTGAGCAGTACTTC
CASRVGTGPEQYF
>TRBD2|-|TRBV4-3|TRBJ2-1
TGCGCCAGCAGCCATTCGGGGGGTGAGCAGTTCTTC
CASSHSGGEQFF
>-|-|TRBV4-1|TRBJ1-4
TGCGCCAGCAGCTTCCCTCAGGGGATTCGAGAAAAACTGTTTTTT
CASSFPQGIREKLFF
>-|-|TRBV5-4|TRBJ2-1
TGTGCCAGCAGCTTGGCCGACAGGAGCCTTTACAATGAGCAGTTCTTC
CASSLADRSLYNEQFF
>TRBD1|-|TRBV28|TRBJ1-2
TGTGCCAGCAGTCAGGGGGGGGCCCACTATGGCTACACCTTC
CASSQGGAHYGYTF
>-|-|TRBV18|TRBJ2-1
TGTGCCAGCTCGCCGACGGTTCGGGATGAGCAGTTCTTC
CASSPTVRDEQFF
>-|-|TRBV30|TRBJ1-2
TGTGCCTGGAAACGGCCTTATGGCTACACCTTC
CAWKRPYGYTF
>TRBD1|few|TRBV4-1|TRBJ2-1
TGCGCCAGCAGCCTCAAGACAGGGAACTACAATGAGCAGTTCTTC
CASSLKTGNYNEQFF
>-|once|TRBV10-1|TRBJ1-1
TGCGCCAGCAGTAAAAGTGGACAGCTGAACACTGAAGCTTTCTTT
CASSKSGQLNTEAFF
>-|-|TRBV12-3/TRBV12-4|TRBJ1-2
TGTGCCAGCAGGTCGCCGGGTGGCGGCTACACCTTC
CASRSPGGGYTF
>-|-|TRBV5-6|TRBJ1-5
TGTGCCAGCAGCTACTCTACGGGACAGCCCCAGCATTTT
CASSYSTGQPQHF
>-|-|TRBV13|TRBJ1-5
TGTGCCAGCAGCTTATATTCTCCGACAGGTTTCAATCAGCCCCAGCATTTT
CASSLYSPTGFNQPQHF
>-|-|TRBV7-3|TRBJ1-1
TGTGCCAGCAGCTTATCGCCCCTCAATGAAGCTTTCTTT
CASSLSPLNEAFF
>-|-|TRBV12-3/TRBV12-4|TRBJ1-1
TGTGCCAGCAGTTTGATGGTCACTGAAGCTTTCTTT
CASSLMVTEAFF
>-|-|TRBV24-1|TRBJ2-7
TGTGCCACCAGTGACACTACAGGGTTATACGAGCAGTACTTC
CATSDTTGLYEQYF
>-|few|TRBV7-9|TRBJ2-1
TGTGCCAGCAGCTTAGGGAGGATAGGGCAGTTAAAGACCAATGAGCAGTTCTTC
CASSLGRIGQLKTNEQFF
>-|-|TRBV28|TRBJ1-4
TGTGCCAGCAGCGCCCCAGGGGTCAAAACTGAAAAACTGTTTTTT
CASSAPGVKTEKLFF
>TRBD1|-|TRBV11-2|TRBJ2-3
TGTGCCAGCAGCATCAACAGGGGGCGAGATACGCAGTATTTT
CASSINRGRDTQYF
>TRBD1|-|TRBV28|TRBJ1-2
TGTGCCAGCACCCGCGGACAGGCGGGCTACACCTTC
CASTRGQAGYTF
>TRBD2|once|TRBV5-1|TRBJ2-7
TGCGCCAGCAGCACGGTAGCGGGAGGAACCTACGAGCAGTACTTC
CASSTVAGGTYEQYF
>TRBD1|once|TRBV7-8|TRBJ1-1
TGTGCCAGCAGCTTAGGGTTAGGGGGCGTAGGCGGCACTGAAGCTTTCTTT
CASSLGLGGVGGTEAFF
>-|once|TRBV5-7|TRBJ1-5
TGTGCCAGCAGCCTGGGGTTGTGCAATCAGCCCCAGCATTTT
CASSLGLCNQPQHF
>-|-|TRBV19|TRBJ1-5
TGTGCCAGTAGTATAGAGGGCAGATCCAATCAGCCCCAGCATTTT
CASSIEGRSNQPQHF
>-|-|TRBV14|TRBJ1-2
TGTGCCAGCAGCCAAGTTCTGGGCTGGAACTATGGCTACACCTTC
CASSQVLGWNYGYTF
>-|-|TRBV2|TRBJ2-7
TGTGCCAGCAGTGAAGCGCTATGGCAGTACTTC
CASSEALWQYF
>TRBD1|-|TRBV14|TRBJ1-1
TGTGCCAGCAGCCAATCTTTAGGGGGCTACGGTCGAGCTTTCTTT
CASSQSLGGYGRAFF
>TRBD2|-|TRBV19|TRBJ2-1
TGTGCCACCGCAGTCATAGCGGGAGGCTTCAATGAGCAGTTCTTC
CATAVIAGGFNEQFF
>-|-|TRBV6-2/TRBV6-3|TRBJ2-3
TGTGCCAGCAGTTATGAGGGGTTGAGCACAGATACGCAGTATTTT
CASSYEGLSTDTQYF